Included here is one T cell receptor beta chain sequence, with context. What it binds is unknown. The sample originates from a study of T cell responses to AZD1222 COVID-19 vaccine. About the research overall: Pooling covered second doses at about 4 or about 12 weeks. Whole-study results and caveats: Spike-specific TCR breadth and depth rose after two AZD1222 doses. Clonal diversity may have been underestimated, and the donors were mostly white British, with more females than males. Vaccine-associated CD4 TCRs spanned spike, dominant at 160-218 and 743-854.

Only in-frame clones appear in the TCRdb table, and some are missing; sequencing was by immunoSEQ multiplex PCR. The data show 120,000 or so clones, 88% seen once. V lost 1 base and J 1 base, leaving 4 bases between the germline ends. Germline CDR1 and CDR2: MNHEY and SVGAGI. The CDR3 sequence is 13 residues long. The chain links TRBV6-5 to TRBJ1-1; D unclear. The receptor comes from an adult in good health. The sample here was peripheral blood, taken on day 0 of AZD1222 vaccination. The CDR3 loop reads CASSYWRNTEAFF. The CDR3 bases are TGTGCCAGCAGTTACTGGCGGAACACTGAAGCTTTCTTT.